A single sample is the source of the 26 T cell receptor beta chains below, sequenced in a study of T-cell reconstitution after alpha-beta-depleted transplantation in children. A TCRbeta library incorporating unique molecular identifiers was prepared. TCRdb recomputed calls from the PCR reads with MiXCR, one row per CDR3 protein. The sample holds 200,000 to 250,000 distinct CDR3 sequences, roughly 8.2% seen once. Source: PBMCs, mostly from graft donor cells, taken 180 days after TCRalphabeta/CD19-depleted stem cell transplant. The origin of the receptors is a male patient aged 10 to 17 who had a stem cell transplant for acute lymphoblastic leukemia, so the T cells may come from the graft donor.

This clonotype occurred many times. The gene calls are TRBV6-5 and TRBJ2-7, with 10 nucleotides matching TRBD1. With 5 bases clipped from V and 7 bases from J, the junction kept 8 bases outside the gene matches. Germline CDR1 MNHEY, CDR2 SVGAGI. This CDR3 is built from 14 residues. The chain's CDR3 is CASSPGQGVREQYF. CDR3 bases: TGTGCCAGCAGTCCTGGACAGGGGGTAAGGGAGCAGTACTTC.

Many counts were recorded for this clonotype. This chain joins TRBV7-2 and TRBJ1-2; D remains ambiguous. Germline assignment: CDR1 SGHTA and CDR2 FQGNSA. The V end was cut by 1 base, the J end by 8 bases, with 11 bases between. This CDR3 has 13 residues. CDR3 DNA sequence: TGTGCCAGCAGCTTAGGTGGGATTGGAGGCTACACCTTC. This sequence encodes CASSLGGIGGYTF.

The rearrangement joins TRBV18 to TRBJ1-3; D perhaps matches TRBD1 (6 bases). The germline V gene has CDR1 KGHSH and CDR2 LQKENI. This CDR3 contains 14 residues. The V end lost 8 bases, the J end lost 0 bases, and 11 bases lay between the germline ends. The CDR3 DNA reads TGTGCCAGCGGACAGTCTGGCTCTGGAAACACCATATATTTT. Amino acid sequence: CASGQSGSGNTIYF.

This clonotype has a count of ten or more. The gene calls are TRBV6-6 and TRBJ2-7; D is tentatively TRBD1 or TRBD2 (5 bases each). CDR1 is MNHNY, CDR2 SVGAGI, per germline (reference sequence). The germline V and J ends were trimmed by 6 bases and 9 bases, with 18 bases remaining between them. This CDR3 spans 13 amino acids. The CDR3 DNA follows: TGTGCCAGCAGCGAACGGGGACCTGTTGTGCAGTACTTC. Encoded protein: CASSERGPVVQYF.

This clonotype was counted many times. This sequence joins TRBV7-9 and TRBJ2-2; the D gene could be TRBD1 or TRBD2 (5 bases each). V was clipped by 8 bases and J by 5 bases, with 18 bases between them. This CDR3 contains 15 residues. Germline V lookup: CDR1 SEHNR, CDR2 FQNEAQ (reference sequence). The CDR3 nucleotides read TGTGCCAGCTGGACGGGGCCTATAAAAACCGGGGAGCTGTTTTTT. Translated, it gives CASWTGPIKTGELFF.

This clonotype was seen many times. The CDR3 here is CASSRDRAYNEQFF. Written as DNA, the CDR3 is TGTGCCAGCTCACGGGACAGGGCCTACAATGAGCAGTTCTTC. The rearrangement links TRBV18 to TRBJ2-1; TRBD1 matches at 9 bases. V lost 4 bases to trimming and J lost 2 bases; unmatched junction nucleotides: 0. The V gene's germline CDR1 is KGHSH and CDR2 LQKENI. This CDR3 comprises 14 residues. The complete variable domain, with remaining parts taken from reference TRBV18 and TRBJ2-1, reads NAGVMQNPRHLVRRRGQEARLRCSPMKGHSHVYWYRQLPEEGLKFMVYLQKENIIDESGMPKERFSAEFPKEGPSILRIQQVVRGDSAAYFCASSRDRAYNEQFFGPGTRLTVL.

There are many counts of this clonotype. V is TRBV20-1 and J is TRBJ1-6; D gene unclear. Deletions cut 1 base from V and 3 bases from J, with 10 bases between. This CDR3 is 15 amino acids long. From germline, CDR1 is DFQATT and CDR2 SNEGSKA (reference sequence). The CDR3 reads CSARGPLGYNSPLHF. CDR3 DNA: TGCAGTGCTAGAGGACCGCTTGGCTATAATTCACCCCTCCACTTT.

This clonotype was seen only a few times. The CDR3 sequence is CASSPGLTNTGELFF. The DNA for the CDR3 is TGTGCCAGCAGTCCGGGACTAACGAACACCGGGGAGCTGTTTTTT. The chain uses TRBV27 and TRBJ2-2; 7 positions agree with TRBD2. The germline V gene encodes CDR1 MNHEY and CDR2 SMNVEV (reference sequence). J lost 0 bases, V lost 5 bases, and 3 bases had no gene match. CDR3 length: 15 amino acids.

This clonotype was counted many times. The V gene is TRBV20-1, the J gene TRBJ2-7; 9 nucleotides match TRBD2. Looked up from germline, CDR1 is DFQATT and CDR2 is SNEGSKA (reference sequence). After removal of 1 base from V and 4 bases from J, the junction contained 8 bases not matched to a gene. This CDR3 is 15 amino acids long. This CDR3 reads CSARVISGRRYEQYF. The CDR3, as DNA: TGCAGTGCTAGAGTTATTAGCGGGAGAAGGTACGAGCAGTACTTC.

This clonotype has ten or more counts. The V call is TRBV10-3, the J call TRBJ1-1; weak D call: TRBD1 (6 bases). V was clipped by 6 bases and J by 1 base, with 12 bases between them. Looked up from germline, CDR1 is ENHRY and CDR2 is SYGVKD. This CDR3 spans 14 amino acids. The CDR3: CAISQGHPNTEAFF. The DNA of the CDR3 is TGTGCCATCAGCCAGGGACACCCGAACACTGAAGCTTTCTTT.

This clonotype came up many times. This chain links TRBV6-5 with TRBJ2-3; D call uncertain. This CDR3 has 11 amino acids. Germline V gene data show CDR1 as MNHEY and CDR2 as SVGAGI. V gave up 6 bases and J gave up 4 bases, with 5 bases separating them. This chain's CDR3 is CASRVADTQYF. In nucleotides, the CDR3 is TGTGCCAGCAGGGTCGCAGATACGCAGTATTTT.

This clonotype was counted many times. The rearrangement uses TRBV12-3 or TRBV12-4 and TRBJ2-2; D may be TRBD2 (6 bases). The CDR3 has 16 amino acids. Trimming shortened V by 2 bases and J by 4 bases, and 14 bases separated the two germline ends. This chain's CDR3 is CASSLTGRKGTGELFF. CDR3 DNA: TGTGCCAGCAGTTTAACCGGGAGAAAGGGCACCGGGGAGCTGTTTTTT.

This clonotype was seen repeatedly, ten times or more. CDR3 DNA: TGTGCCAGTACCCATCGGGGGGGACTGGCCGCCAACGAGCAGTACTTC. Translating gives CASTHRGGLAANEQYF. The V gene is TRBV19, the J gene TRBJ2-7; TRBD2 matches at 8 bases. V was clipped by 7 bases and J by 5 bases; unmatched bases: 16. CDR1 is LNHDA, CDR2 SQIVND, per germline (reference sequence). This CDR3 contains 16 residues.

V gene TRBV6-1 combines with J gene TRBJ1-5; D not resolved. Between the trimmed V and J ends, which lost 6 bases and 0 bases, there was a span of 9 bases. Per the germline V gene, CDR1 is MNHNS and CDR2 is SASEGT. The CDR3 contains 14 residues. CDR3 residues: CASRGSYSNQPQHF. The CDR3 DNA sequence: TGTGCCAGCAGGGGCAGTTATAGCAATCAGCCCCAGCATTTT.

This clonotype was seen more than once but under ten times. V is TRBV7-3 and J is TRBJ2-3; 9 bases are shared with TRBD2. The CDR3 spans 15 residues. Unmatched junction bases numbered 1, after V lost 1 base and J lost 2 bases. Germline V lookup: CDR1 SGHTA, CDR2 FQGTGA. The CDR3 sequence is CASSLIAGATDTQYF. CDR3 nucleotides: TGTGCCAGCAGCTTAATAGCGGGAGCCACAGATACGCAGTATTTT.

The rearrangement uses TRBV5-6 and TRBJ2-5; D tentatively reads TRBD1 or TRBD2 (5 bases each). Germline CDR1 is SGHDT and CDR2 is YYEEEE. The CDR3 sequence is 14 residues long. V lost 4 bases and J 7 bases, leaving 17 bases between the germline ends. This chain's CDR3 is CASSDPRDEGTQYF. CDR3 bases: TGTGCCAGCAGCGATCCCCGGGACGAAGGGACCCAGTACTTC. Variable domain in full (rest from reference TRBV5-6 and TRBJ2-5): DAGVTQSPTHLIKTRGQQVTLRCSPKSGHDTVSWYQQALGQGPQFIFQYYEEEERQRGNFPDRFSGHQFPNYSSELNVNALLLGDSALYLCASSDPRDEGTQYFGPGTRLLVL.

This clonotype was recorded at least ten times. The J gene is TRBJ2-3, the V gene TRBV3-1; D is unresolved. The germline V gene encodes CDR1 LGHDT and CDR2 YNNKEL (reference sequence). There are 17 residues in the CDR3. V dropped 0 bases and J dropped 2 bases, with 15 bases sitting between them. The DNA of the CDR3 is TGTGCCAGCAGCCAAGATGTGCTATCTACATCCACAGATACGCAGTATTTT. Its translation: CASSQDVLSTSTDTQYF.

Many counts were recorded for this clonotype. The CDR3 protein is CASSEGQGAAYEQYF. Here the CDR3 DNA reads TGTGCCAGCAGCGAGGGACAGGGGGCGGCCTACGAGCAGTACTTC. The rearrangement links TRBV9 to TRBJ2-7, with 12 bases identical to TRBD1. The germline gives CDR1 SGDLS, CDR2 YYNGEE. The CDR3 is 15 residues long. J lost 2 bases, V lost 3 bases, and 3 bases had no gene match.

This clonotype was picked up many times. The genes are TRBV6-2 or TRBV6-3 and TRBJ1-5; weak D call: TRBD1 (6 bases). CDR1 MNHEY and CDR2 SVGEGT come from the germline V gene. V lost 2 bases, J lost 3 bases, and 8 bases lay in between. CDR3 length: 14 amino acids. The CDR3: CASSYGGHNQPQHF. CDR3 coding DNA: TGTGCCAGCAGTTACGGGGGACACAATCAGCCCCAGCATTTT.

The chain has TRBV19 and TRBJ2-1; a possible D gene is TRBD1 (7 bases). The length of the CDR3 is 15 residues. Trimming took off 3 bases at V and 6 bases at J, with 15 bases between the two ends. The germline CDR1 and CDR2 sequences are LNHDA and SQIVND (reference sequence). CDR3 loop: CASSIVGQGGNEQFF. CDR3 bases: TGTGCCAGTAGTATTGTGGGGCAGGGGGGCAATGAGCAGTTCTTC.

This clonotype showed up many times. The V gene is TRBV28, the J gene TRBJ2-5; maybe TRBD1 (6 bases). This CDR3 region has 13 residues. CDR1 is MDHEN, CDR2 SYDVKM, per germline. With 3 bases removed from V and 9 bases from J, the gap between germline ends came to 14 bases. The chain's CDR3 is CASSFRTGKAQYF. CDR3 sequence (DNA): TGTGCCAGCAGTTTCCGAACAGGGAAGGCCCAGTACTTC.

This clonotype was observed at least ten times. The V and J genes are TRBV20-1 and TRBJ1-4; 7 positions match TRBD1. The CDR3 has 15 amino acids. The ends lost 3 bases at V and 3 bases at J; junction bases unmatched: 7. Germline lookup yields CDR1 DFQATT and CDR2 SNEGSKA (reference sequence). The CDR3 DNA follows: TGCAGTGCTAGCGGGGCGGGACAGCCTAATGAAAAACTGTTTTTT. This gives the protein CSASGAGQPNEKLFF.

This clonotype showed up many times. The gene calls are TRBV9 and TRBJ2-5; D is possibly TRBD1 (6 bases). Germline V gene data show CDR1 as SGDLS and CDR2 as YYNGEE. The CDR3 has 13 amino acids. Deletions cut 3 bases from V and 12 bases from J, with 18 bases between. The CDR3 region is CASSGSSGTRKYF. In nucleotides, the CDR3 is TGTGCCAGCAGCGGAAGCTCCGGGACACGGAAGTACTTC.

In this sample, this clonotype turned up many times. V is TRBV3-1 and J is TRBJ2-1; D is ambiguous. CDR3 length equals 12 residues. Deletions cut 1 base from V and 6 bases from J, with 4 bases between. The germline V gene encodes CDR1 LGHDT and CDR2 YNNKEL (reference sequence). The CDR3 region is CASSQVPNEQFF. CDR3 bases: TGTGCCAGCAGCCAAGTCCCCAATGAGCAGTTCTTC.

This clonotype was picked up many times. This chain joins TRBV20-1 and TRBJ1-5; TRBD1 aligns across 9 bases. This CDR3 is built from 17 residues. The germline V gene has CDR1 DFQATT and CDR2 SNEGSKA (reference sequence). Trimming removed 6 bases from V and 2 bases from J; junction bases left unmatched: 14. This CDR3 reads CSAEAGTGYRGNQPQHF. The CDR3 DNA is TGCAGTGCCGAGGCCGGGACAGGGTATAGGGGCAATCAGCCCCAGCATTTT.

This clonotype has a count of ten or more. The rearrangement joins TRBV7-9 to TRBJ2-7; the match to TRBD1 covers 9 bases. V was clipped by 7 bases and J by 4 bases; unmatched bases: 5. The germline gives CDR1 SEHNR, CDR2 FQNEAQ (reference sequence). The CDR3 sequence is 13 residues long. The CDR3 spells CASTGQGIYEQYF. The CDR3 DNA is TGTGCCAGCACAGGACAGGGGATTTACGAGCAGTACTTC.